This T cell receptor beta chain was recorded in a study of monozygotic twins with inflammatory bowel disease. Study-wide results and caveats: Backing was not found for a single strong signal or clonotype associated with IBD. IBD patients displayed reduced TCRbeta diversity (inverse Simpson) when set against healthy co-twins. Immunosuppressive treatments were not uniform, and this may have added variability to patient repertoires.

Notes on this clonotype: Its antigen remains unknown.

TCRalpha and TCRbeta cDNA went through nested PCRs of approximately 16 and 10 cycles, two in total. Reprocessing the 5' RACE reads, TCRdb reports a single entry for every CDR3 protein and omits DNA. In total, the table holds about 380,000 distinct CDR3 sequences. Germline V CDR1 and CDR2: KGHDR, SFDVKD. The CDR3 length is 14 residues. Material for sequencing was blood. This clonotype was sampled from a human donor with ulcerative colitis or Crohn's disease, or a healthy co-twin of an affected twin (not recorded which). The J gene is TRBJ2-5, the V gene TRBV24-1; TCRdb's D gene call, TRBD2, goes unchecked for lack of DNA. CDR3 amino acids: CATSAAGTVETQYF.